This T cell receptor (beta chain) was captured by sequencing in a study of identical twins. Findings and limits, study-wide: Among monozygotic twins, out-of-frame TCR alpha sharing exceeded what models predicted. Cord blood beta clonotypes that were abundant carried fewer insertions, and memory repertoires showed no such trend.

All of the donors were Caucasians in good health. TCRdb analysed the 5' RACE reads with MiXCR anew, one entry per CDR3 protein. The sample lists about 530,000 distinct CDR3 sequences, about a fifth seen once, with about 0.48% in the top ten. This clonotype was seen a few times. The target antigen is unknown. This CDR3 is built from 21 residues. Germline values: CDR1 SGDLS, CDR2 YYNGEE. J gave up 3 bases and V 1 base, and 17 bases lay outside the gene matches. These same records also appear under a second study, on yellow fever vaccine responses in identical twins. That source reports: Each twin's T cell response to the vaccine was reported to look partly convergent and partly personalized.

The sample comprised CD4+ T cells sorted from blood. The sequence came from a woman under 30 in good health. V is TRBV9 and J is TRBJ2-2, with 11 bases aligning to TRBD2. The CDR3 coding sequence is TGTGCCAGCAGCGTAAAAGTTAGCGGGAGGGCCGTCTTGGGGGACACCGGGGAGCTGTTTTTT. The encoded protein is CASSVKVSGRAVLGDTGELFF.